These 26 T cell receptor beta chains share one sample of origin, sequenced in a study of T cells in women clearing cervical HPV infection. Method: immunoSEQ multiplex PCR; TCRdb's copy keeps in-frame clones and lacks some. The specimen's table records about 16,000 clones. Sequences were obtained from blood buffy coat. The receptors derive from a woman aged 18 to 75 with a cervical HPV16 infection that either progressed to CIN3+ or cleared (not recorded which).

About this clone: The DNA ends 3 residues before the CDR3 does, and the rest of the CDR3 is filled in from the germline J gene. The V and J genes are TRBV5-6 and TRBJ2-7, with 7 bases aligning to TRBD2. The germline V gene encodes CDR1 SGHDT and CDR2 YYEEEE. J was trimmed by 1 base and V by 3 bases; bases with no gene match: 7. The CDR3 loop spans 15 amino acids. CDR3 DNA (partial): TGTGCCAGCAGCTCCCTTGGGGGGGGTTCCTACGAG. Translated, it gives CASSSLGGGSYE. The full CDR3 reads CASSSLGGGSYEQYF.

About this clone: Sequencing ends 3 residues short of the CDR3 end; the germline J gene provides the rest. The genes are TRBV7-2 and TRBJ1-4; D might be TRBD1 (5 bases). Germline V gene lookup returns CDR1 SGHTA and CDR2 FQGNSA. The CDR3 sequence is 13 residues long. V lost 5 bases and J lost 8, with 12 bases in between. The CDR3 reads CASSLRVEEKLFF. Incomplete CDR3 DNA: TGTGCCAGCAGCCTCAGGGTGGAGGAAAAA.

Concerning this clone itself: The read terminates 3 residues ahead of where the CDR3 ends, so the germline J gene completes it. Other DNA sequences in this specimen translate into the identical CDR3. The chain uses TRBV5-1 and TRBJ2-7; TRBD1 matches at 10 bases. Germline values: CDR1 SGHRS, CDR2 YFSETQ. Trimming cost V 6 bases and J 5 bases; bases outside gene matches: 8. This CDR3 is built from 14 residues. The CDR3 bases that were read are TGCGCCAGCAAGTTGCCGGGACAGGGGAACGAG. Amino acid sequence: CASKLPGQGNE. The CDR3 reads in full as CASKLPGQGNEQYF.

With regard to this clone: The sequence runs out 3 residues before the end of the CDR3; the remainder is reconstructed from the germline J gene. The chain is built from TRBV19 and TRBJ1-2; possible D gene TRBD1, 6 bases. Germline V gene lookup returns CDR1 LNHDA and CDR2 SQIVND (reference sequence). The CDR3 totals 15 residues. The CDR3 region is CASSMGTRRDNDYTF. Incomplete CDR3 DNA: TGTGCCAGTAGTATGGGGACGAGACGGGACAATGAC.

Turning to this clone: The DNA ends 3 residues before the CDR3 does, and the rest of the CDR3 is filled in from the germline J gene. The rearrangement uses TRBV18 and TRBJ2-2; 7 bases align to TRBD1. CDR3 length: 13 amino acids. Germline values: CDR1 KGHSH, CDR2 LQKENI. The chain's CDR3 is CASSPRGYEKLFF. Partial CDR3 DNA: TGTGCCAGCTCACCCAGGGGGTATGAAAAG.

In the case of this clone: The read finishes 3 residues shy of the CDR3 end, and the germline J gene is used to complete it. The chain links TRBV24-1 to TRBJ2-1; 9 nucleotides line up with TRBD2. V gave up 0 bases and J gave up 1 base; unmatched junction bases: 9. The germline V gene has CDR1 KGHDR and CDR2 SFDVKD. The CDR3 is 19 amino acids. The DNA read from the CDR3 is TGTGCCACCAGTGATTTGCGAATAGCGGGAGTTGGTTCCTACAATGAG. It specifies CATSDLRIAGVGSYNE. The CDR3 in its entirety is CATSDLRIAGVGSYNEQFF.

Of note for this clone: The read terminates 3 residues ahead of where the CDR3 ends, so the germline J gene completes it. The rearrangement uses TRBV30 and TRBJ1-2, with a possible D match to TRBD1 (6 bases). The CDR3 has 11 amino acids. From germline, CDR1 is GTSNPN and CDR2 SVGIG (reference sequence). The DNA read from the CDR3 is TGTGCCTGGAGTGCCACAGGGGGC. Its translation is CAWSATGG. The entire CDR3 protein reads CAWSATGGYTF.

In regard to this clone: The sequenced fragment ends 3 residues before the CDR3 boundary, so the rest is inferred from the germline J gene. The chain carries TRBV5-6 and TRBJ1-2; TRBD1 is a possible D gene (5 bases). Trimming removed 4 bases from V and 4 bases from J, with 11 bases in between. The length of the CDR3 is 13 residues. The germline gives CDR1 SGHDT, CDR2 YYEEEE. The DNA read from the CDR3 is TGTGCCAGCAGCCCCCGACAGACCTATGGC. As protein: CASSPRQTYG. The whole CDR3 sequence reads CASSPRQTYGYTF.

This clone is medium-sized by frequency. Incomplete CDR3 DNA: TGTGCCAGCAGCTTAGGCCGGGCGGGAACCGAG. Residues: CASSLGRAGTE. The complete CDR3 sequence is CASSLGRAGTEQYF. The chain uses TRBV13 and TRBJ2-7, with D possibly TRBD2 on 6 matching bases. The observed sequence ends 3 residues before the CDR3 terminus, with the missing tail filled in from the germline J gene. V lost 0 bases to trimming and J lost 6 bases, with 12 bases between them. The CDR3 length is 14 residues. CDR1 and CDR2 (germline): PRHDT, FYEKMQ (reference sequence).

CDR3 sequence: CSARGGQGEGTDTQYF. The CDR3 DNA, read in part, is TGCAGTGCTAGAGGGGGACAGGGTGAAGGCACAGATACG. The J gene is TRBJ2-3, the V gene TRBV20-1; 9 bases align to TRBD1. The DNA ends 3 residues before the CDR3 does, and the rest of the CDR3 is filled in from the germline J gene. J lost 1 base, V lost 1 base, and 6 bases had no gene match. The CDR3 consists of 16 residues. Germline V gene sequence: CDR1 DFQATT, CDR2 SNEGSKA (reference sequence).

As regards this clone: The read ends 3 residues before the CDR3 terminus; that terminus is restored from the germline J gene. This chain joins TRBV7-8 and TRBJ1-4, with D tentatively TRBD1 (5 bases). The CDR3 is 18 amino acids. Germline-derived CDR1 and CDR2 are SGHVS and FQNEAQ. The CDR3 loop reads CASSLVGGAGSYNSPLFF. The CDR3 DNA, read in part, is TGTGCCAGCAGCTTAGTAGGCGGGGCAGGGTCCTATAATTCACCA.

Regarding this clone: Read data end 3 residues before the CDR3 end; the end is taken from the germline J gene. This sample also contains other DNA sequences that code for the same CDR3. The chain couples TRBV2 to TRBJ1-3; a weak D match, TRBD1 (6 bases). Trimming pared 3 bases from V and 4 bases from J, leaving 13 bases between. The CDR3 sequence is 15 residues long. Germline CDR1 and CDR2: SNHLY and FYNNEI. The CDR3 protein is CASSEFRTEGNTIYF. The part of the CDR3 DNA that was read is TGTGCCAGCAGTGAGTTCAGGACAGAAGGAAACACC.

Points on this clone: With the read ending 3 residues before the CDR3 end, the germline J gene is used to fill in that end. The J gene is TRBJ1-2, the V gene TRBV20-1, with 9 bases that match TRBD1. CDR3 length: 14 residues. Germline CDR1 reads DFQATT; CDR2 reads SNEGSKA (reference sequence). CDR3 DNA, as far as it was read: TGCAGTGCTAAACCGGGACAGGGAAGACACGAC. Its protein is CSAKPGQGRHD. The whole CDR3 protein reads CSAKPGQGRHDYTF.

CDR3 sequence reads: CASSPRQKQETQYF. The covered CDR3 bases are TGTGCCAGCTCACCAAGGCAGAAACAAGAGACC. The J gene is TRBJ2-5, the V gene TRBV18; no clear D gene. The read halts 3 residues ahead of the CDR3 end, with the missing end drawn from the germline J gene. Germline V gene lookup returns CDR1 KGHSH and CDR2 LQKENI. The CDR3 contains 14 residues. The germline V and J ends were trimmed by 2 bases and 2 bases, with 9 bases remaining between them.

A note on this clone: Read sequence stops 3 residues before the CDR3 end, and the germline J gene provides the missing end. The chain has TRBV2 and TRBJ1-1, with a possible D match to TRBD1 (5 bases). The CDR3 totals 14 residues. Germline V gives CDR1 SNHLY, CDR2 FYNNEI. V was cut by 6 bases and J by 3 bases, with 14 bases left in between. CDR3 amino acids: CASRTGGGHTEAFF. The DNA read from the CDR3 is TGTGCCAGCAGGACGGGGGGGGGTCACACTGAA.

CDR3 sequence reads: CASSESVNTEAFF. The part of the CDR3 DNA that was read is TGTGCCAGCAGTGAATCGGTTAACACTGAA. This sequence joins TRBV6-4 and TRBJ1-1; D ambiguous. The CDR3 end is not reached by the read, which stops 3 residues before it; the germline J gene fills it in. The CDR3 totals 13 residues. In germline, CDR1 is MRHNA, CDR2 SNTAGT. V lost 3 bases and J lost 2, with 7 bases in between.

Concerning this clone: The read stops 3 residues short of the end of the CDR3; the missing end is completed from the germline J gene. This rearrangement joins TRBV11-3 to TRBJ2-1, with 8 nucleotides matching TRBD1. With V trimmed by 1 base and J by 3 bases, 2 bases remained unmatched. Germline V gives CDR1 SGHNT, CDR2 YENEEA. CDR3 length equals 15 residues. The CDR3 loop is CASSLAGQVYNEQFF. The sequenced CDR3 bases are TGTGCCAGCAGCTTAGCGGGACAGGTCTACAATGAG.

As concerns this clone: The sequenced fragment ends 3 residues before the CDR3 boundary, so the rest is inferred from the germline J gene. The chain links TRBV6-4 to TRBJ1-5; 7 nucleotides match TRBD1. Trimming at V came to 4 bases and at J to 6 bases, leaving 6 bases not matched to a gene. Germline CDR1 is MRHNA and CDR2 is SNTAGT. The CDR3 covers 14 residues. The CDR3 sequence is CASSGDRAGQPQHF. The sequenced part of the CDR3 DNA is TGTGCCAGCAGTGGAGACAGGGCCGGTCAGCCC.

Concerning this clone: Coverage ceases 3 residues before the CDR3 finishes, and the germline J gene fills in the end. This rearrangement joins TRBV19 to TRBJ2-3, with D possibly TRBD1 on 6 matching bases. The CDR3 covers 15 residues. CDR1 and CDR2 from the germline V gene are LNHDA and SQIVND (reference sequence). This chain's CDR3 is CASSPQGPSNQPQYF. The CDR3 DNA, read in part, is TGTGCCAGTAGTCCACAGGGCCCTAGCAATCAGCCG.

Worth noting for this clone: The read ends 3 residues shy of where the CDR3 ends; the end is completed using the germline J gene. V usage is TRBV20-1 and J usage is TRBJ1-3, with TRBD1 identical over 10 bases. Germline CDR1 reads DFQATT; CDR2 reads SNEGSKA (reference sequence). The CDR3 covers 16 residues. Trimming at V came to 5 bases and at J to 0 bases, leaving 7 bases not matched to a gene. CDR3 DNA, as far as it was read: TGCAGTGCTCGGACAGGGGGAGGGCACTCTGGAAACACC. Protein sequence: CSARTGGGHSGNT. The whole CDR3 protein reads CSARTGGGHSGNTIYF.

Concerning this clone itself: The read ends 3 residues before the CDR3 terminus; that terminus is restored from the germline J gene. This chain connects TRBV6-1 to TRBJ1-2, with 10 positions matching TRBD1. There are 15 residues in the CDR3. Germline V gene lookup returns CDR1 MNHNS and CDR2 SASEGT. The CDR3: CASSELGQGFHDYTF. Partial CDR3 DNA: TGTGCCAGCAGTGAACTGGGACAGGGGTTTCACGAC.

CDR3 DNA, as far as it was read: TGTGCCAGCTCGCCGGCGAATCCTAACTATGGT. Its translation is CASSPANPNYG. The full CDR3 is CASSPANPNYGQYF. The V and J genes are TRBV18 and TRBJ2-4; D is unclear. Coverage ceases 3 residues before the CDR3 finishes, and the germline J gene fills in the end. This CDR3 comprises 14 residues. The germline gives CDR1 KGHSH, CDR2 LQKENI.

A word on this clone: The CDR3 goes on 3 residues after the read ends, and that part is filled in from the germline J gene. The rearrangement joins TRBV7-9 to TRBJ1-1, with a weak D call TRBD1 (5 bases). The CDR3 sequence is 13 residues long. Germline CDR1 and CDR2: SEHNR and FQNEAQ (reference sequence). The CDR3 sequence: CASSHDSKGVAFF. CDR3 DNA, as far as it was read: TGTGCCAGCAGCCACGACAGTAAGGGCGTA.

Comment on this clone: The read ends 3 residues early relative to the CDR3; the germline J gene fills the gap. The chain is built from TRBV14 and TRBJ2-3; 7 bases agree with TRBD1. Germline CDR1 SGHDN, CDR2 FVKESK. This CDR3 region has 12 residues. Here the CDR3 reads CASSPGGETQYF. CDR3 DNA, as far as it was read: TGTGCCAGCAGCCCAGGGGGTGAGACG.

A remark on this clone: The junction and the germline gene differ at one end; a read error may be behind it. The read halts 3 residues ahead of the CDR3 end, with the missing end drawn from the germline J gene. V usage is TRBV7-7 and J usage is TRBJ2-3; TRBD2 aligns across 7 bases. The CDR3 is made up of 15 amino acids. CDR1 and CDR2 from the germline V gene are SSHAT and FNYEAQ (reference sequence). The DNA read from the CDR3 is TGTGCTAGCAGCTTAACAGGACTAGAAATTGAGGCG. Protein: CASSLTGLEIEA. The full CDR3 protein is CASSLTGLEIEAQYF.

The CDR3: CSAPGLAVNNEQFF. The covered CDR3 bases are TGCAGTGCCCCCGGACTAGCGGTTAACAATGAG. This rearrangement joins TRBV20-1 to TRBJ2-1; 10 bases agree with TRBD2. The CDR3 goes on 3 residues after the read ends, and that part is filled in from the germline J gene. V gave up 6 bases and J gave up 5 bases; unmatched junction bases: 7. The CDR3 runs to 14 residues. From germline, CDR1 is DFQATT and CDR2 SNEGSKA (reference sequence).